One sample yielded the 9 T cell receptor beta chains listed below, sequenced in a study of blood T cells in healthy people across ages. Primers used in a second PCR of about 6 to 11 cycles were a sample-barcoded 5' primer and a J-beta primer mix. TCRdb reprocessed the 5' RACE reads via MiXCR and lists one record per CDR3 protein. The profile shows hundreds of thousands of distinct CDR3 sequences, roughly 48% of them singletons. The sample taken for sequencing was blood. These receptors came from a man older than 75 in good health.

The gene calls are TRBV9 and TRBJ2-7; tentatively, D is TRBD1 (6 bases). Germline values: CDR1 SGDLS, CDR2 YYNGEE. V was shortened by 0 bases and J by 0 bases, with 10 bases between the two germline ends. The CDR3 is made up of 15 amino acids. CDR3: CASSVETGNSYEQYF. For the CDR3, the DNA is TGTGCCAGCAGCGTAGAGACAGGCAACTCCTACGAGCAGTACTTC.

V is TRBV6-6 and J is TRBJ2-5; D possibly corresponds to TRBD2 (5 bases). Germline CDR1 and CDR2: MNHNY and SVGAGI (reference sequence). Trimming took off 7 bases at V and 1 base at J, with 7 bases between the two ends. The CDR3 length is 12 residues. Here the CDR3 DNA reads TGTGCCAGCAAGGACTCCCAAGAGACCCAGTACTTC. Residues: CASKDSQETQYF.

This clonotype was recorded a few times. The chain employs TRBV7-9 and TRBJ2-7; no clear D gene. Trimming left V 5 bases short and J 2 bases short, with 13 bases between. The CDR3 sequence is 14 residues long. From germline, CDR1 is SEHNR and CDR2 FQNEAQ (reference sequence). CDR3 coding DNA: TGTGCCAGCAGCCCCACCCTTGAGCCCTACGAGCAGTACTTC. Amino acids: CASSPTLEPYEQYF.

The chain joins TRBV30 to TRBJ2-1; 8 positions agree with TRBD2. V dropped 5 bases and J dropped 1; count of bases not matched to a gene: 4. This CDR3 comprises 14 residues. The germline V gene encodes CDR1 GTSNPN and CDR2 SVGIG (reference sequence). CDR3 sequence reads: CAWAGTRSYNEQFF. CDR3 nucleotide sequence: TGTGCCTGGGCCGGGACTAGATCCTACAATGAGCAGTTCTTC.

This chain connects TRBV7-2 to TRBJ2-6; no clear D gene. Per germline, CDR1 SGHTA and CDR2 FQGNSA. Trimming took off 5 bases at V and 0 bases at J, with 8 bases between the two ends. The CDR3 is made up of 15 amino acids. In DNA, the CDR3 is TGTGCCAGCAGCCCTTCTTTCTCTGGGGCCAACGTCCTGACTTTC. As protein: CASSPSFSGANVLTF.

This clonotype came up a few times. CDR3 sequence reads: CSARVRSYEQYF. CDR3 DNA sequence: TGCAGTGCTAGAGTTCGATCCTACGAGCAGTACTTC. The chain employs TRBV20-1 and TRBJ2-7; D gene unclear. V was shortened by 1 base and J by 1 base, with 5 bases between the two germline ends. The CDR3 loop spans 12 amino acids. Germline assignment: CDR1 DFQATT and CDR2 SNEGSKA (reference sequence).

This clonotype was seen a few times. V and J are TRBV20-1 and TRBJ2-1; TRBD1 agrees at 9 bases. CDR1 DFQATT and CDR2 SNEGSKA come from the germline V gene (reference sequence). The CDR3 consists of 14 residues. The J segment lost 7 bases and the V segment lost 2 bases, leaving 6 bases of the junction unmatched. The CDR3 here is CSARLTGGLNEQFF. CDR3 coding DNA: TGCAGTGCTAGACTCACAGGGGGCTTGAATGAGCAGTTCTTC.

This clonotype was counted a few times. V gene TRBV12-3 or TRBV12-4 combines with J gene TRBJ2-1, with 11 positions matching TRBD2. CDR3 length: 16 amino acids. J lost 8 bases, V lost 5 bases, and 11 bases had no gene match. Written as DNA, the CDR3 is TGTGCCAGCAGTCCAAATCTAGCGGGAGGATGGCATGAGCAGTTCTTC. Translating it yields CASSPNLAGGWHEQFF.

V is TRBV6-2 or TRBV6-3 and J is TRBJ2-6, with 8 positions matching TRBD1. V trimming: 3 bases; J trimming: 11 bases; junction bases outside the gene matches: 9. The V gene's germline CDR1 is MNHEY and CDR2 SVGEGT. CDR3 size: 15 residues. CDR3 residues: CASSYGTGPLYVLTF. In nucleotides, the CDR3 is TGTGCCAGCAGTTATGGGACAGGACCACTTTACGTCCTGACTTTC.